This T cell receptor beta chain was observed in a study of CXCR3-negative and CXCR3-positive naive CD8 T cells. Germline V gene data show CDR1 as SGDLS and CDR2 as YYNGEE. The CDR3 runs 15 residues. As for this clonotype: Its antigen is as yet unknown.

Study-level results: Cryopreserved cells partially lost CXCR3 expression, and fresh PBMCs were used in most assays. In naive cells, CXCR3-negative and CXCR3-positive subsets had similar TRBV-TRBJ usage; memory cells differed.

UMI-tagged TRB cDNA libraries were built via 5' RACE. After re-calling the 5' RACE reads, TCRdb lists one entry per CDR3 protein, DNA absent. This sample's clone table lists tens of thousands of distinct CDR3 sequences. The TCR originated in a human donor in good health. Some clones in this sample may be carry-over from other donors' samples. The V call is TRBV9, the J call TRBJ2-2; the TRBD1 assignment by TCRdb is unverifiable without DNA. Sequenced material: memory CD8+ T cells from blood. The CDR3 protein is CASSVVGGDTGELFF.